This T cell receptor beta chain derives from a study of control samples from healthy donors and cancer patients (dated by TCRdb to about 2020). Trimming costs V 4 bases and J 4 bases, and their ends lie 14 bases apart. Measured from the cysteine to the phenylalanine, the CDR3 is 15 residues long. Just CDR3 DNA is preserved here, 45 bases in frame from base 1. From the germline V gene (reference sequence), CDR1 is LNHDA and CDR2 is SQIVND. Turning to this clone: The specificity of this receptor is unknown. No clone much larger than this one lies a single base away; base qualities are absent.

To prepare the library, the immunoSEQ multiplex PCR assay was applied. TCRdb retrieved this table from immuneACCESS and kept in-frame rearrangements only. Not all clones are present; in checked studies, unresolved V genes account for under half, and no reason is known for the remainder. This sample lists about 100,000 clones; roughly 87% were detected once. The top ten hold roughly 18% of the sample. The sample was blood. The chain joins TRBV19 to TRBJ1-5, with the D gene not clear enough to name. This sequence was found in a woman aged 50 to 60 in good health. The CDR3 protein: CASSTPDGLNQPQHF. The DNA reads TGTGCCAGTAGTACCCCGGACGGCCTAAATCAGCCCCAGCATTTT.